One sample yielded the 27 T cell receptor beta chains listed below, sequenced in a study of T cells in Graves' hyperthyroidism and ophthalmopathy. TCR beta CDR3 region amplification was performed from RNA transcripts. The HTBI set primed first-round TCR CDR3 RT-PCR. Each CDR3 protein is one row after TCRdb ran MiXCR on the multiplex PCR reads. Of 350,000 to 400,000 distinct CDR3 sequences in the sample, over 11% were seen once. The sequenced sample was blood. These receptor sequences come from a woman aged 55-75 years with Graves' hyperthyroidism.

This clonotype has at least ten counts. The chain has TRBV3-1 and TRBJ2-5; D remains unclear. CDR1 and CDR2 (germline): LGHDT, YNNKEL (reference sequence). The V and J ends lost 0 bases and 4 bases respectively, with 6 bases between them. The CDR3 loop spans 13 amino acids. The CDR3 spells CASSQDWIETQYF. The CDR3 bases are TGTGCCAGCAGCCAAGATTGGATAGAGACCCAGTACTTC.

This clonotype was found many times. The V gene is TRBV4-1, the J gene TRBJ1-2, with unresolved D. The CDR3 length is 15 residues. The germline V gene has CDR1 MGHRA and CDR2 YSYEKL. V dropped 3 bases and J dropped 4 bases, with 15 bases sitting between them. DNA of the CDR3: TGCGCCAGCAGCCAGGACCCTGCAAGAATCTATGGCTACACCTTC. This codes for CASSQDPARIYGYTF.

The sample holds many counts of this clonotype. This rearrangement joins TRBV5-1 to TRBJ2-7; the match to TRBD2 covers 9 bases. The V segment lost 0 bases and the J segment 2 bases; nucleotides outside the gene matches: 6. The CDR3 extends over 16 amino acids. Germline CDR1 reads SGHRS; CDR2 reads YFSETQ. As DNA, the CDR3 is TGCGCCAGCAGCTTGGCTGCGACTAGCGGACCCTACGAGCAGTACTTC. Translation gives CASSLAATSGPYEQYF.

Ten or more counts support this clonotype. The CDR3 reads CASSPGLAGPREQYF. CDR3 bases: TGTGCCAGCAGCCCGGGACTAGCGGGACCTCGAGAGCAGTACTTC. The gene calls are TRBV28 and TRBJ2-7, with 13 nucleotides matching TRBD2. CDR1 and CDR2 (germline): MDHEN, SYDVKM. Losses at the gene ends were 6 bases for V and 7 bases for J; bases not matched to a gene: 9. The CDR3 runs 15 residues.

This clonotype appeared many times. The rearrangement uses TRBV6-1 and TRBJ2-5; 12 bases are shared with TRBD2. V lost 6 bases to trimming and J lost 7 bases; unmatched junction nucleotides: 9. The CDR3 contains 15 residues. Per germline, CDR1 MNHNS and CDR2 SASEGT. The CDR3 here is CASRRTSGTSGTQYF. The CDR3 nucleotides are TGTGCCAGCAGACGGACTAGCGGGACTTCGGGGACCCAGTACTTC.

This clonotype was detected many times. This chain connects TRBV18 to TRBJ2-2; D call uncertain. CDR1 KGHSH and CDR2 LQKENI come from the germline V gene. The CDR3 is made up of 15 amino acids. V lost 2 bases and J lost 1, with 8 bases in between. The CDR3 is CASSPTTQNTGELFF. For the CDR3, the DNA is TGTGCCAGCTCACCAACCACTCAGAACACCGGGGAGCTGTTTTTT.

This clonotype was found many times. The chain links TRBV6-5 to TRBJ2-7; D gene uncertain. CDR1 is MNHEY and CDR2 is SVGAGI in the germline V gene. CDR3 length equals 17 residues. V lost 0 bases and J 8 bases, leaving 23 bases between the germline ends. Here the CDR3 reads CASSYSIVAGPLNKQYF. DNA of the CDR3: TGTGCCAGCAGTTACTCGATAGTGGCTGGCCCCCTGAACAAGCAGTACTTC.

This clonotype was observed many times. The CDR3 nucleotides are TGTGCCAGCAGGGAGGGCGGACAAGTGAATGGCTACACCTTC. This gives the protein CASREGGQVNGYTF. V is TRBV27 and J is TRBJ1-2, with D maybe TRBD1 (5 bases). V was trimmed by 6 bases and J by 6 bases, leaving 17 bases between them. Germline-derived CDR1 and CDR2 are MNHEY and SMNVEV (reference sequence). The CDR3 runs to 14 residues.

This clonotype was seen many times. V is TRBV20-1 and J is TRBJ2-3, with TRBD2 identical over 10 bases. J lost 7 bases, V lost 1 base, and 8 bases had no gene match. The germline gives CDR1 DFQATT, CDR2 SNEGSKA (reference sequence). CDR3 size: 15 residues. The CDR3, as DNA: TGCAGTGCTAGAGTTCTAGCGGGAGTGGGTAATACGCAGTATTTT. Protein sequence: CSARVLAGVGNTQYF.

The CDR3 bases are TGTGCCAGCAGCCAAGGGATTGAGGGAGAGACCCAGTACTTC. Translating it yields CASSQGIEGETQYF. The rearrangement links TRBV3-1 to TRBJ2-5; a weak D match, TRBD2 (5 bases). The V gene's germline CDR1 is LGHDT and CDR2 YNNKEL (reference sequence). The CDR3 spans 14 residues. Between the trimmed V and J ends, which lost 1 base and 4 bases, there was a span of 10 bases.

The chain couples TRBV19 to TRBJ2-1; D unresolved. CDR3 length equals 14 residues. Trimming cost V 4 bases and J 0 bases, with 7 bases left between them. The V gene's germline CDR1 is LNHDA and CDR2 SQIVND (reference sequence). The CDR3 loop reads CASSRVGSYNEQFF. CDR3 in DNA: TGTGCCAGTAGTAGAGTAGGCTCCTACAATGAGCAGTTCTTC. The whole variable domain, filled in from reference TRBV19 and TRBJ2-1, reads DGGITQSPKYLFRKEGQNVTLSCEQNLNHDAMYWYRQDPGQGLRLIYYSQIVNDFQKGDIAEGYSVSREKKESFPLTVTSAQKNPTAFYLCASSRVGSYNEQFFGPGTRLTVL.

This clonotype has ten or more counts. V and J are TRBV7-2 and TRBJ2-1, with TRBD2 identical over 13 bases. The CDR3 sequence is 14 residues long. In germline, CDR1 is SGHTA, CDR2 FQGNSA. V shed 11 bases and J 4 bases; nucleotides not matched to a gene: 5. The CDR3 DNA is TGTGCCTCGGGACTAGCGGGAACGTACAATGAGCAGTTCTTC. This codes for CASGLAGTYNEQFF.

Many counts were recorded for this clonotype. The gene calls are TRBV12-3 or TRBV12-4 and TRBJ2-3; a possible D gene is TRBD2 (7 bases). Trimming stripped 6 bases from V and 2 bases from J, with 15 bases between. This CDR3 is built from 15 residues. For the CDR3, the DNA is TGTGCCAGCAGGCGGGGGCTAGCGGCCACAGATACGCAGTATTTT. It yields the protein CASRRGLAATDTQYF.

This clonotype appeared a few times. The chain uses TRBV28 and TRBJ1-3; D is unclear. Deletions cut 5 bases from V and 4 bases from J, with 12 bases between. The germline gives CDR1 MDHEN, CDR2 SYDVKM. The CDR3 covers 14 residues. The CDR3 DNA follows: TGTGCCAGCAGTCCTGGGGATTGGGGAAACACCATATATTTT. Translation: CASSPGDWGNTIYF.

In its sample, this clonotype was seen many times. The chain carries TRBV28 and TRBJ2-1, with 9 bases aligning to TRBD2. The trim removed 5 bases at V and 4 bases at J, leaving 6 bases unmatched. The CDR3 contains 15 residues. Germline assignment: CDR1 MDHEN and CDR2 SYDVKM. The CDR3 nucleotides read TGTGCCAGCAGTCCATGGACTAGCGAATACAATGAGCAGTTCTTC. Protein: CASSPWTSEYNEQFF.

This clonotype has only a few counts. This chain links TRBV6-1 with TRBJ2-5; 16 positions agree with TRBD2. This CDR3 has 13 amino acids. J gave up 13 bases and V 6 bases, and 5 bases lay outside the gene matches. Per the germline V gene, CDR1 is MNHNS and CDR2 is SASEGT. As DNA, the CDR3 is TGTGCCAGCAGCGGGACTAGCGGGAGGGCCCTGTACTTC. Residues: CASSGTSGRALYF.

In this sample, this clonotype turned up a few times. The V gene is TRBV7-9, the J gene TRBJ1-2; D not resolved. The CDR3 spans 11 residues. The ends were cut back, 11 bases at V and 4 bases at J, with 11 bases in the middle. Germline lookup yields CDR1 SEHNR and CDR2 FQNEAQ (reference sequence). The DNA of the CDR3 is TGTGCCCAGTGGGGTAGCTATGGCTACACCTTC. This codes for CAQWGSYGYTF.

V usage is TRBV29-1 and J usage is TRBJ1-1; a weak D match, TRBD1 (6 bases). CDR3 length: 14 amino acids. The V end lost 8 bases, the J end lost 3 bases, and 19 bases lay between the germline ends. CDR1 and CDR2 (germline): SQVTM, ANQGSEA. The DNA for the CDR3 is TGCAGCATAAACAGTGACAGGTGGGACACTGAAGCTTTCTTT. It codes for CSINSDRWDTEAFF.

This clonotype was seen a handful of times. This chain uses TRBV27 with TRBJ1-2, with D possibly TRBD1 on 5 matching bases. In germline, CDR1 is MNHEY, CDR2 SMNVEV (reference sequence). The ends were cut back, 5 bases at V and 4 bases at J, with 11 bases in the middle. The CDR3 runs 13 residues. The CDR3 DNA follows: TGTGCCAGCAGTCCGGGGGAGTTCTATGGCTACACCTTC. This codes for CASSPGEFYGYTF.

The chain couples TRBV5-1 to TRBJ1-1; 8 bases align to TRBD1. V dropped 4 bases and J dropped 0; count of bases not matched to a gene: 14. The CDR3 runs 18 residues. Germline V gene sequence: CDR1 SGHRS, CDR2 YFSETQ. The CDR3 DNA reads TGCGCCAGCAGCCCTTCTGGACAGGGCCGGATGATGAACACTGAAGCTTTCTTT. Protein sequence: CASSPSGQGRMMNTEAFF.

This clonotype appeared many times. The chain carries TRBV6-2 or TRBV6-3 and TRBJ2-1, with D unresolved. Trimming left V 5 bases short and J 2 bases short, with 7 bases between. This CDR3 spans 13 amino acids. Germline-derived CDR1 and CDR2 are MNHEY and SVGEGT. In DNA form, the CDR3 reads TGTGCCAGCAGTCAGACTGCCTACAATGAGCAGTTCTTC. This translates into CASSQTAYNEQFF.

Ten or more counts support this clonotype. V and J are TRBV7-2 and TRBJ2-1; TRBD1 aligns across 9 bases. CDR1 and CDR2 from the germline V gene are SGHTA and FQGNSA. Losses at the gene ends were 4 bases for V and 6 bases for J; bases not matched to a gene: 4. CDR3 length: 14 amino acids. The CDR3 is CASSWGTGSNEQFF. The CDR3, as DNA: TGTGCCAGCAGCTGGGGGACAGGGAGCAATGAGCAGTTCTTC.

This clonotype has ten or more counts. The V gene is TRBV11-2, the J gene TRBJ2-7, with D perhaps TRBD2 (6 bases). The CDR3 is 15 residues long. With 1 base removed from V and 3 bases from J, the gap between germline ends came to 13 bases. Germline lookup yields CDR1 SGHAT and CDR2 FQNNGV. The CDR3 is CASSLVRGRDYEQYF. DNA of the CDR3: TGTGCCAGCAGCTTAGTTCGGGGGAGAGACTACGAGCAGTACTTC.

This clonotype was detected many times. This chain connects TRBV7-9 to TRBJ2-4; no reliable D call. With 3 bases removed from V and 4 bases from J, the gap between germline ends came to 7 bases. Germline CDR1 is SEHNR and CDR2 is FQNEAQ (reference sequence). The CDR3 has 13 residues. DNA of the CDR3: TGTGCCAGCAGCTTGGGCAGAAAAAACATTCAGTACTTC. Its translation is CASSLGRKNIQYF. The complete variable domain, with remaining parts taken from reference TRBV7-9 and TRBJ2-4, reads DTGVSQNPRHKITKRGQNVTFRCDPISEHNRLYWYRQTLGQGPEFLTYFQNEAQLEKSRLLSDRFSAERPKGSFSTLEIQRTEQGDSAMYLCASSLGRKNIQYFGAGTRLSVL.

This clonotype has ten or more counts. The chain employs TRBV20-1 and TRBJ1-1, with D unclear. The CDR3 totals 14 residues. V was clipped by 1 base and J by 0 bases, with 9 bases between them. Per the germline V gene, CDR1 is DFQATT and CDR2 is SNEGSKA (reference sequence). CDR3 DNA: TGCAGTGCTAGAGTCCCAGGAGTGAACACTGAAGCTTTCTTT. This sequence encodes CSARVPGVNTEAFF.

This clonotype was recorded at least ten times. The chain uses TRBV3-1 and TRBJ2-7; 8 nucleotides agree with TRBD1. From germline, CDR1 is LGHDT and CDR2 YNNKEL (reference sequence). V was clipped by 4 bases and J by 1 base; unmatched bases: 3. This CDR3 contains 14 residues. CDR3 nucleotides: TGTGCCAGCAGCCTCAGGGGGCTGTCCTACGAGCAGTACTTC. Its protein product is CASSLRGLSYEQYF.

This clonotype occurred a few times. The V call is TRBV10-3, the J call TRBJ1-5; D is uncertain. The germline gives CDR1 ENHRY, CDR2 SYGVKD. This CDR3 contains 15 residues. V gave up 6 bases and J gave up 7 bases, with 19 bases separating them. The chain's CDR3 is CAISERGAGRQPQHF. DNA for the CDR3: TGTGCCATCAGCGAAAGAGGAGCAGGCCGACAGCCCCAGCATTTT.